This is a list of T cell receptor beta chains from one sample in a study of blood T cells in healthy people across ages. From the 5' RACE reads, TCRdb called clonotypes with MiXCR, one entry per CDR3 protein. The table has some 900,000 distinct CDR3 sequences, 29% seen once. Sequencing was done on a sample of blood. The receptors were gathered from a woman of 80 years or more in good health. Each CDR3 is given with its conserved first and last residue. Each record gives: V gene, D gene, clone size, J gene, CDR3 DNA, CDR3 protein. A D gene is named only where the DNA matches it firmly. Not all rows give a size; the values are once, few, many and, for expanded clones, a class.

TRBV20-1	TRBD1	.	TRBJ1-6	TGCAGTGCTGGAGGGGGCTCTTTTCATAATTCACCCCTCCACTTT	CSAGGGSFHNSPLHF
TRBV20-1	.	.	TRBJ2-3	TGCAGTGCTAGACCCCCGACTAGAAGCACAGATACGCAGTATTTT	CSARPPTRSTDTQYF
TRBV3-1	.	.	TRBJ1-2	TGTGCCAGCAGCCAAGAAAATACCGGCTACTATGGCTACACCTTC	CASSQENTGYYGYTF
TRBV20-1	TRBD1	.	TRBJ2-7	TGCAGTGCTCCGGAAGACAGGGACCACGAGCAGTACTTC	CSAPEDRDHEQYF
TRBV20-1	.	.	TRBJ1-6	TGCAGTGCTAGAGCCGGAGCAGGGCTAAATTCACCCCTCCACTTT	CSARAGAGLNSPLHF
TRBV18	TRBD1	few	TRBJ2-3	TGTGCCAGCTCTCCAGGACAGGGGGCGTATGGTACGCAGTATTTT	CASSPGQGAYGTQYF
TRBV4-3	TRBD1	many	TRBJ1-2	TGCGCCAGCAGCCGGAACAGGGGGGGTAACTATGGCTACACCTTC	CASSRNRGGNYGYTF
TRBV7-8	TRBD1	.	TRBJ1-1	TGTGCCAACATCCGACAGGGGGCCACAACGGACACTGAAGCTTTCTTT	CANIRQGATTDTEAFF
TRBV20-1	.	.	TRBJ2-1	TGCAGTGCCACGGGCTATAAGGTCAATGAGCAGTTCTTC	CSATGYKVNEQFF
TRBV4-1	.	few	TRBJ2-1	TGCGCCAGCAGCCAAGGTCCGACGGGGGAAGTATCGTACAATGAGCAGTTCTTC	CASSQGPTGEVSYNEQFF